This paragraph covers one TCR beta chain sequence. V was clipped by 4 bases and J by 1 base, with 14 bases between them. The germline V gene has CDR1 SGHRS and CDR2 YFSETQ. The CDR3 runs 15 residues. The PCR contained 60 Vbeta and 13 Jbeta primers. The table came from immunoSEQ multiplex PCR; TCRdb's copy has only in-frame clones and leaves some out. The sample consists of over 150,000 clones, around 78% of them appearing once. The data belong to a study of cytomegalovirus exposure and HLA in healthy donors. This TCR derives from a woman between 50 and 59 years old in good health and CMV-seropositive. The chain has TRBV5-1 and TRBJ1-1; no firm D call. Sequenced sample: PBMCs. CDR3 residues: CASSLTLRGNTEAFF. CDR3 nucleotide sequence: TGCGCCAGCAGCCTGACCCTGCGGGGGAACACTGAAGCTTTCTTT.